Listed below are T cell receptor beta chains from one sample, sequenced in a study of cytomegalovirus exposure and HLA in healthy donors. Clones were sequenced by immunoSEQ multiplex PCR, and TCRdb holds only the in-frame ones, with some missing. The sample has roughly 140,000 clones; over 60% are singletons. Material for sequencing was PBMCs. The source is a woman aged 40 to 50 in good health and CMV-seronegative. CDR3s include the opening cysteine and the closing phenylalanine or tryptophan. Each record gives: V gene, D gene, J gene, CDR3 protein. D genes are given only for firm matches.

V: TRBV5-1
D: NA
J: TRBJ2-4
CDR3: CASSLAGAKNIQYF

V: TRBV28
D: NA
J: TRBJ2-5
CDR3: CASTAAGVRKTQYF

V: TRBV7-9
D: NA
J: TRBJ1-2
CDR3: CASSLGQVDGYTF

V: TRBV5-4
D: NA
J: TRBJ1-1
CDR3: CASSLGQRNTEAFF

V: TRBV2
D: NA
J: TRBJ1-1
CDR3: CASSETLQGRAFF

V: TRBV6-5
D: NA
J: TRBJ2-1
CDR3: CASSYSSPGGEQFF

V: TRBV19
D: TRBD2
J: TRBJ2-7
CDR3: CASSIGLAGYEQYF

V: TRBV2
D: TRBD1
J: TRBJ2-7
CDR3: CASGTGPYEQYF

V: TRBV19
D: TRBD2
J: TRBJ2-6
CDR3: CASSLHPGTSGSGGANVLTF

V: TRBV6-1
D: NA
J: TRBJ1-2
CDR3: CASSEPRAGNYGYTF

V: TRBV6-5
D: NA
J: TRBJ1-1
CDR3: CASRYLNTEAFF